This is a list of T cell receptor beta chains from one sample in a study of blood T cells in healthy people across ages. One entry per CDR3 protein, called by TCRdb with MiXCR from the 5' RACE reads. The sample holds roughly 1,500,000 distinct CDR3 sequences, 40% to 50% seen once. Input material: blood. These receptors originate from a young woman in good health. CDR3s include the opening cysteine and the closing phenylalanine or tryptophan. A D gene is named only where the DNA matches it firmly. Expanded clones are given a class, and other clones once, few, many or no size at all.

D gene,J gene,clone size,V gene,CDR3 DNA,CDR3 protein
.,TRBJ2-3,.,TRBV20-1,TGCAGTGCTAGAGCGATGACTAGCACAGATACGCAGTATTTT,CSARAMTSTDTQYF
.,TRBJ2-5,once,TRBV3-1,TGTGCCAGCAGCCAAGAAGAGGGAATGGAAAGGACCCAGTACTTC,CASSQEEGMERTQYF
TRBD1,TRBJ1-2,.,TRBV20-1,TGCAGTGCCGAAGGGGACAGGAATAACTATGGCTACACCTTC,CSAEGDRNNYGYTF
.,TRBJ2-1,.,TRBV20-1,TGCAGTGCCGAAGGGGGGGAGACTGCCTACAATGAGCAGTTCTTC,CSAEGGETAYNEQFF
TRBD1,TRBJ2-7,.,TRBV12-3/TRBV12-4,TGTGCCAGCAGTCACAAGACAGGGTACGAGCAGTACTTC,CASSHKTGYEQYF
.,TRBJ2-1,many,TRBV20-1,TGCAGTGCTAGAGCCGGGCTCCAAAGCTCCTACAATGAGCAGTTCTTC,CSARAGLQSSYNEQFF
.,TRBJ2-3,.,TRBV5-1,TGCGCCAGCAGCTTGGGTGGACTCGGGAGCACAGATACGCAGTATTTT,CASSLGGLGSTDTQYF
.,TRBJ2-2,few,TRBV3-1,TGTGCCAGCAGCCAAGGGGTGAACACCGGGGAGCTGTTTTTT,CASSQGVNTGELFF
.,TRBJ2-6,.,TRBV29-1,TGCAACGTGGAGGGGACGGACGGGGCCAACGTCCTGACTTTC,CNVEGTDGANVLTF
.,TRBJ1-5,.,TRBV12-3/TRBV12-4,TGTGCCAGCAGGATGGGGACGGCCCAGCATTTT,CASRMGTAQHF
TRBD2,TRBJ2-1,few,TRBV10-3,TGTGCCATCAGTGACCCGACTAGCGGGATTGTCCATGAGCAGTTCTTC,CAISDPTSGIVHEQFF
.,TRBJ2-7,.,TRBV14,TGTGCCAGCAGCCACTGGGGCTACGAGCAGTACTTC,CASSHWGYEQYF
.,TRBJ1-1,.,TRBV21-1,TGTGCCAGCAGCGGACGGACAGGGCCCTGCCCGAACACTGAAGCTTTCTTT,CASSGRTGPCPNTEAFF
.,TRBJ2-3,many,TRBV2,TGTGCCAGTAGGGACATAGGTATAGGCACAGATACGCAGTATTTT,CASRDIGIGTDTQYF
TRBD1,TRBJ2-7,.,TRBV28,TGTGCCAGCAGTTCCTCCGGGACAGGGCGAGGTCAGTGGTACTTC,CASSSSGTGRGQWYF
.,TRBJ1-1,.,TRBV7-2,TGTGCCAGCAGGGTAACAGGGCACGGCACTGAAGCTTTCTTT,CASRVTGHGTEAFF
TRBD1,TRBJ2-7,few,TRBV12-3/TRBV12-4,TGTGCCAGCAGTTCTCGGGACAGGGGAAATCCCGAGCAGTACTTC,CASSSRDRGNPEQYF
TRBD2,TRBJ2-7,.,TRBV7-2,TGTGCCAGCAGCCCACTTCTAGCGGGAGGGGGGGCCTACGAGCAGTACTTC,CASSPLLAGGGAYEQYF
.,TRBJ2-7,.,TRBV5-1,TGCGCCAGCAGCTTGGAGGCAGGGGCTCTTTCCTACGAGCAGTACTTC,CASSLEAGALSYEQYF
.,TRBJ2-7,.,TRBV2,TGTGCCAGCAGTGAAGACACAGGGTCTCAACCTTACGAGCAGTACTTC,CASSEDTGSQPYEQYF
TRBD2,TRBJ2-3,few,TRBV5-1,TGCGCCAGCAGCGAAAGTAGCGGGGGCCTCACAGATACGCAGTATTTT,CASSESSGGLTDTQYF
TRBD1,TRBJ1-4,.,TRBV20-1,TGCAGTGCTAGAGCGACAGGGTTGGAAAAACTGTTTTTT,CSARATGLEKLFF
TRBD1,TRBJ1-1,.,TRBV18,TGTGCCAGCTCACCACTGGGACAGATCAGCCCTACGGCTTTCTTT,CASSPLGQISPTAFF
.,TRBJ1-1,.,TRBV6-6,TGTGCCAGCAGTTCGTTCCCTTTATTAAGGGAGGCTTTCTTT,CASSSFPLLREAFF
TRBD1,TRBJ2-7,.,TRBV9,TGTGCCAGCAGTGGTTCCGGGACAGTATCCTACGAGCAGTACTTC,CASSGSGTVSYEQYF
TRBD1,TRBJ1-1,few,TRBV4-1,TGCGCCAGCAGCCACCGGGACAGGACGAACACTGAAGCTTTCTTT,CASSHRDRTNTEAFF
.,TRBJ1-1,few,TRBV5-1,TGCGCCAGCAGCTTGCCCACAGGTTACACTGAAGCTTTCTTT,CASSLPTGYTEAFF
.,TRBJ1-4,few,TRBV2,TGTGCCAGCAGTGTTCAGGAGGAAAAACTGTTTTTT,CASSVQEEKLFF
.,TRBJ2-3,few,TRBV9,TGTGCCAGCAGCGTATCTCCAGGCACAGATACGCAGTATTTT,CASSVSPGTDTQYF
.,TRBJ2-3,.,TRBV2,TGTGCCCCACGGGGGCTAGCTGTCACAGATACGCAGTATTTT,CAPRGLAVTDTQYF
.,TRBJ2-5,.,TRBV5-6,TGTGCCAGCAGCTTGGCTACAGGGAGAGGGTACTTC,CASSLATGRGYF
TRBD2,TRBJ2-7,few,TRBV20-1,TGCAGTGCTAGAGATAGGACTAGAACCTACGAGCAGTACTTC,CSARDRTRTYEQYF
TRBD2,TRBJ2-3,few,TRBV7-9,TGTGCCAGCAGCTTGGGATCACTAGCGGGAGGAAGAGATACGCAGTATTTT,CASSLGSLAGGRDTQYF
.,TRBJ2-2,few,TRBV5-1,TGCGCCAGCAGCTTGCTCGGGAACGGGGAGCTGTTTTTT,CASSLLGNGELFF
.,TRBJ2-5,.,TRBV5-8,TGTGCCAGCAGCGCCACTAGGGCCCTAGGGGAGACCCAGTACTTC,CASSATRALGETQYF
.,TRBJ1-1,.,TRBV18,TGTGCCAGCTCCCCCAATGAAGAGGTCTATGGGTCCCAAGCTTTCTTT,CASSPNEEVYGSQAFF
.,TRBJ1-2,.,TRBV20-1,TGCAGTGCTAGGGGCGCAGGGTATGGCTACACCTTC,CSARGAGYGYTF
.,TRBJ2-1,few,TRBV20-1,TGCAGTGCTAGAAGTTCCGGCGGGGGCCCCCTCGAGCAGTTCTTC,CSARSSGGGPLEQFF
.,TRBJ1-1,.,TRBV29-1,TGCAGCGTTTCAGGGATTGTGAACACTGAAGCTTTCTTT,CSVSGIVNTEAFF
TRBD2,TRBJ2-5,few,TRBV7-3,TGTGCCAGCAGCTTATCGGGAGCGGGGTTACAAGAGACCCAGTACTTC,CASSLSGAGLQETQYF
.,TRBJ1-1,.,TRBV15,TGTGCCACCAGCAGAGTCCTGGACACTGAAGCTTTCTTT,CATSRVLDTEAFF
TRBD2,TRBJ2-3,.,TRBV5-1,TGCGCCAGCAGCGGGATGCCATTAGCGGGGCGTAGCACAGATACGCAGTATTTT,CASSGMPLAGRSTDTQYF
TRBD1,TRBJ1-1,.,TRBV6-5,TGTGCCAGCAGTCAAAGTCAGGGGGCCTACACTGAAGCTTTCTTT,CASSQSQGAYTEAFF
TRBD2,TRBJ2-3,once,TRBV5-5,TGTGCCAGCAGCTTCCTTGTACTAGCGGGAGGGAGCACAGATACGCAGTATTTT,CASSFLVLAGGSTDTQYF
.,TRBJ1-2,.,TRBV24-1,TGTGCCACCAGTGACCCGCACTCGGGCTATGGCTACACCTTC,CATSDPHSGYGYTF
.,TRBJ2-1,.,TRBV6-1,TGTGCCAGCAGTGAAGCGCGGGAGCAGTTCTTC,CASSEAREQFF
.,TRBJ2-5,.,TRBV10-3,TGTGCCACCCTTACCCGAGAGACCCAGTACTTC,CATLTRETQYF
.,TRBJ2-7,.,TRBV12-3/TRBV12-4,TGTGCCAGCACCGGGGAGTCATACTCCTACGAGCAGTACTTC,CASTGESYSYEQYF
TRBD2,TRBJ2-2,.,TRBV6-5,TGTGCCAGCAGGGTCGGACTAGGCGGATACACCGGGGAGCTGTTTTTT,CASRVGLGGYTGELFF